The clone carrying this T cell receptor (beta chain) was recorded only once. Its specificity is not known. The entry originates in a study of cytomegalovirus exposure and HLA in healthy donors. This CDR3 region has 19 residues. Germline V gene data show CDR1 as SGHTA and CDR2 as FQGTGA. V lost 2 bases, J lost 5 bases, and 27 bases lay in between. Healthy bone marrow donors formed the donor group. When sampled, the donors appeared nominally healthy, though they likely had unrecorded immune exposures. Whole-study results and caveats: A later look showed TCR association rates differing by HLA locus, highest for DRB1 and lowest for HLA-C. Most TCR beta V segments were productive about 90% or about 30% of the time in an earlier analysis.

Amplification used 60 Vbeta primers and 13 Jbeta primers. This table comes from immunoSEQ multiplex PCR, and its TCRdb copy is limited to in-frame clones, with some not included. The table shows about 140,000 clones, with 70% to 85% occurring only once. The chain joins TRBV7-3 to TRBJ1-2, with D perhaps TRBD1 (5 bases). Sequencing was done on a sample of PBMCs. This clonotype was obtained from a man between 40 and 49 years old in good health and CMV-seronegative. This CDR3 reads CASSLGTPGRTPGGYGYTF. The CDR3, as DNA: TGTGCCAGCAGCTTAGGGACGCCGGGACGAACCCCAGGAGGGTATGGCTACACCTTC.